A selection of T cell receptor beta chains follows, all from one sample in a study of shared clonotypes between healthy human individuals. Assay used: immunoSEQ multiplex PCR; TCRdb lists only in-frame clones, some missing. The sample yields a few million clones, 85% to 95% seen once. The sequencing sample was made of naive CD4+ T cells from PBMCs. The receptors were gathered from a man aged 18 to 29 in good health. Some clones in this sample may be carry-over from other donors' samples. The CDR3 runs from the conserved cysteine through the conserved F or W. D genes are given only for firm matches. Only part of the rows carry a size: once, few, many, or a class if the clone is expanded.

abundance: .; d_gene: .; len: 13; v_gene: TRBV7-9; j_gene: TRBJ2-2; CDR3aa: CASNGGGPGELFF; CDR3nt: TGTGCCAGCAACGGTGGGGGGCCCGGGGAGCTGTTTTTT
abundance: .; d_gene: TRBD2; len: 15; v_gene: TRBV5-1; j_gene: TRBJ2-2; CDR3aa: CASSLTSGYTGELFF; CDR3nt: TGCGCCAGCAGCCTTACTAGCGGTTACACCGGGGAGCTGTTTTTT
abundance: .; d_gene: .; len: 16; v_gene: TRBV5-1; j_gene: TRBJ2-2; CDR3aa: CASSLTAAGYTGELFF; CDR3nt: TGCGCCAGCAGCTTAACCGCTGCGGGATACACCGGGGAGCTGTTTTTT
abundance: .; d_gene: .; len: 15; v_gene: TRBV7-2; j_gene: TRBJ2-5; CDR3aa: CASSTRQATAGTQYF; CDR3nt: TGTGCCAGCAGCACTAGACAGGCCACGGCGGGGACCCAGTACTTC
abundance: .; d_gene: TRBD2; len: 11; v_gene: TRBV20-1; j_gene: TRBJ2-7; CDR3aa: CSARVGLAAHF; CDR3nt: TGCAGTGCTAGGGTGGGTCTAGCGGCCCACTTC
abundance: .; d_gene: .; len: 14; v_gene: TRBV28; j_gene: TRBJ1-4; CDR3aa: CASVFSGGQEKLFF; CDR3nt: TGTGCCAGCGTTTTTTCTGGGGGCCAAGAAAAACTGTTTTTT
abundance: .; d_gene: TRBD1; len: 14; v_gene: TRBV27; j_gene: TRBJ2-5; CDR3aa: CASRNRDRGETQYF; CDR3nt: TGTGCCAGTAGAAACCGGGACAGGGGGGAGACCCAGTACTTC
abundance: .; d_gene: .; len: 14; v_gene: TRBV25-1; j_gene: TRBJ1-1; CDR3aa: CASSAQGVYTEAFF; CDR3nt: TGTGCCAGCAGTGCACAAGGAGTGTACACTGAAGCTTTCTTT
abundance: .; d_gene: TRBD1; len: 15; v_gene: TRBV6-5; j_gene: TRBJ1-5; CDR3aa: CASSAGQGLNQPQHF; CDR3nt: TGTGCCAGCAGTGCTGGACAGGGGCTCAATCAGCCCCAGCATTTT
abundance: .; d_gene: .; len: 15; v_gene: TRBV6-1; j_gene: TRBJ2-3; CDR3aa: CASSELPGPTDTQYF; CDR3nt: TGTGCCAGCAGTGAACTTCCGGGACCCACAGATACGCAGTATTTT
abundance: .; d_gene: .; len: 16; v_gene: TRBV5-1; j_gene: TRBJ1-1; CDR3aa: CASSLLWSQEGTEAFF; CDR3nt: TGCGCCAGCAGCTTGTTATGGTCACAGGAGGGAACTGAAGCTTTCTTT
abundance: few; d_gene: .; len: 12; v_gene: TRBV11-3; j_gene: TRBJ2-3; CDR3aa: CASSSRADTQYF; CDR3nt: TGTGCCAGCAGCTCACGGGCAGATACGCAGTATTTT
abundance: .; d_gene: .; len: 14; v_gene: TRBV29-1; j_gene: TRBJ1-2; CDR3aa: CSVEFRPGRYGYTF; CDR3nt: TGCAGCGTTGAATTCCGGCCAGGGCGCTATGGCTACACCTTC
abundance: few; d_gene: .; len: 14; v_gene: TRBV19; j_gene: TRBJ1-1; CDR3aa: CASSPGGVSTEAFF; CDR3nt: TGTGCCAGTAGCCCAGGTGGGGTGAGCACTGAAGCTTTCTTT
abundance: .; d_gene: .; len: 20; v_gene: TRBV27; j_gene: TRBJ2-3; CDR3aa: CASSPRMQLSLMLSTDTQYF; CDR3nt: TGTGCCAGCAGCCCTAGGATGCAGCTGAGCTTGATGCTTAGCACAGATACGCAGTATTTT
abundance: .; d_gene: TRBD1; len: 16; v_gene: TRBV5-1; j_gene: TRBJ2-1; CDR3aa: CASSDTGTGNSHEQFF; CDR3nt: TGCGCCAGCAGTGACACCGGGACAGGGAATTCGCATGAGCAGTTCTTC
abundance: .; d_gene: .; len: 14; v_gene: TRBV9; j_gene: TRBJ2-7; CDR3aa: CASSVLDSTYEQYF; CDR3nt: TGTGCCAGCAGCGTTCTGGACAGTACCTACGAGCAGTACTTC
abundance: .; d_gene: .; len: 17; v_gene: TRBV5-1; j_gene: TRBJ2-6; CDR3aa: CASSLVTGPSGANVLTF; CDR3nt: TGCGCCAGCAGCTTGGTAACCGGTCCCTCTGGGGCCAACGTCCTGACTTTC
abundance: .; d_gene: TRBD1; len: 13; v_gene: TRBV18; j_gene: TRBJ2-7; CDR3aa: CASAGTGHYEQYF; CDR3nt: TGTGCCAGCGCCGGGACAGGACACTACGAGCAGTACTTC
abundance: .; d_gene: .; len: 11; v_gene: TRBV6-6; j_gene: TRBJ2-7; CDR3aa: CASRAGFKQYF; CDR3nt: TGTGCCAGCAGGGCAGGGTTTAAGCAGTACTTC
abundance: .; d_gene: TRBD1; len: 14; v_gene: TRBV27; j_gene: TRBJ1-4; CDR3aa: CASSFRGANEKLFF; CDR3nt: TGTGCCAGCAGTTTCAGGGGGGCTAATGAAAAACTGTTTTTT
abundance: once; d_gene: .; len: 17; v_gene: TRBV19; j_gene: TRBJ2-3; CDR3aa: CASSMGGGTTPTDTQYF; CDR3nt: TGTGCCAGTAGTATGGGTGGGGGGACCACTCCCACAGATACGCAGTATTTT
abundance: .; d_gene: .; len: 15; v_gene: TRBV19; j_gene: TRBJ1-5; CDR3aa: CASSARDGLNQPQHF; CDR3nt: TGTGCCAGTAGTGCCCGGGACGGGCTCAATCAGCCCCAGCATTTT
abundance: .; d_gene: TRBD1; len: 15; v_gene: TRBV7-2; j_gene: TRBJ1-2; CDR3aa: CASSYGTGGGYGYTF; CDR3nt: TGTGCCAGCAGTTATGGGACAGGGGGTGGGTATGGCTACACCTTC
abundance: once; d_gene: TRBD1; len: 15; v_gene: TRBV5-1; j_gene: TRBJ2-7; CDR3aa: CASSPRTGTLHEQYF; CDR3nt: TGCGCCAGCAGCCCCCGGACAGGGACCCTCCACGAGCAGTACTTC
abundance: .; d_gene: .; len: 15; v_gene: TRBV7-9; j_gene: TRBJ2-1; CDR3aa: CASILSGSSYNEQFF; CDR3nt: TGTGCCAGCATCCTGAGCGGCAGCTCCTACAATGAGCAGTTCTTC
abundance: .; d_gene: .; len: 14; v_gene: TRBV10-3; j_gene: TRBJ2-2; CDR3aa: CAISESGGTGELFF; CDR3nt: TGTGCCATCAGTGAGTCTGGGGGCACCGGGGAGCTGTTTTTT
abundance: .; d_gene: TRBD2; len: 15; v_gene: TRBV7-2; j_gene: TRBJ2-2; CDR3aa: CASSSLAGATGELFF; CDR3nt: TGTGCCAGCAGCTCTCTAGCGGGTGCCACCGGGGAGCTGTTTTTT